Below, one TCR beta chain is given with its context. Antigen: not known. In germline, CDR1 is DFQATT, CDR2 SNEGSKA (reference sequence). With V trimmed by 5 bases and J by 4 bases, 5 bases remained unmatched. This CDR3 region has 13 residues. The data stem from a study of identical twins. Study conclusions and caveats: It was cross-sectional statistical analysis, not following the same donors, that the conclusions relied on. Models came in too low on out-of-frame TCR alpha sharing in monozygotic twins.

Each donor (without exception) was a healthy Caucasian. A universal primer site arose from template switching, and cDNA bore unique molecular identifiers. TCRdb re-called the 5' RACE reads with MiXCR, one entry per CDR3 protein. The sample has around 1.7 million distinct CDR3 sequences, 32% seen once. The chain has TRBV20-1 and TRBJ2-5; 9 bases are a match to TRBD2. Sequencing was carried out using cord blood. The sequence came from a newborn girl in good health. Here the CDR3 DNA reads TGCAGTGCTCCTGGACTAGCGAGAGAGACCCAGTACTTC. Its protein is CSAPGLARETQYF.